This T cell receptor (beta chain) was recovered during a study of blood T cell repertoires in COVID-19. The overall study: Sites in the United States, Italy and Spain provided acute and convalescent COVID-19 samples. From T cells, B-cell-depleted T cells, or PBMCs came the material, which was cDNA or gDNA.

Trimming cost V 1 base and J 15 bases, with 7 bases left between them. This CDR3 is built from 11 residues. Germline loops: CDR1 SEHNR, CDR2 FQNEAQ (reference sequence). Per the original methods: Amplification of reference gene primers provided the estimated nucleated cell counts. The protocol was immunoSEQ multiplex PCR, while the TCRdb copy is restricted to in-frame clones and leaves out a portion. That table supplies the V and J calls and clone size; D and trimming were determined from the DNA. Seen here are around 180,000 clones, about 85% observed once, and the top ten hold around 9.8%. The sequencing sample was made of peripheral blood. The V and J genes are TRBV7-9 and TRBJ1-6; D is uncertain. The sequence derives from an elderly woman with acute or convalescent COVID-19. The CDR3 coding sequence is TGTGCCAGCAGCTTAGAGACTGTCCTCCACTTT. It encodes CASSLETVLHF.